This TCR beta chain was recovered during a study of OX40 agonist ivuxolimab in advanced cancers. CDR3 length equals 13 residues. Germline V gene data show CDR1 as MNHNS and CDR2 as SASEGT. V lost 7 bases and J 0 bases, leaving 7 bases between the germline ends. At baseline, cycle 4 day 1, and cycle 7 day 1, blood was sampled. Turning to this clone: The target antigen is unknown.

Study outcomes and limitations: Some patients without response likewise showed low normalized clonal expansion. By week 6 at 0.1 to 3.0 mg/kg, blood CD4+ and CD8+ T cells had expanded clonally.

Sequencing used immunoSEQ multiplex PCR; TCRdb keeps in-frame clones, though not all of them. Among over 30,000 clones listed, about nine tenths were seen once. The TCR sequence derives from an adult with an advanced solid tumor such as melanoma, head and neck, liver or kidney cancer. V usage is TRBV6-1 and J usage is TRBJ1-3; D remains unclear. This sample comprised CD4+ or CD8+ T cells sorted from blood, obtained in a trial of the OX40 agonist ivuxolimab. The CDR3: CASTPSSGNTIYF. As DNA, the CDR3 is TGTGCCAGCACTCCCAGCTCTGGAAACACCATATATTTT.